What follows is one T cell receptor (beta chain) and its context. Its specificity is not known. Through template switching, a universal primer site was introduced, and the cDNA contained unique molecular identifiers. MiXCR, run by TCRdb on the 5' RACE reads, gives a single entry per CDR3 protein. Here the sample spans roughly 1,500,000 distinct CDR3 sequences, about 32% being singletons. This record belongs to a study of identical twins. Overall study findings and caveats: Out-of-frame alpha sequences common to twins exhibited an excess of low generation probability.

The CDR3 is made up of 16 amino acids. From germline, CDR1 is SGHRS and CDR2 YFSETQ. V lost 3 bases to trimming and J lost 0 bases; unmatched junction nucleotides: 4. The TCR comes from a newborn girl in good health. Material: cord blood. The chain is built from TRBV5-1 and TRBJ2-4; 9 bases agree with TRBD2. CDR3 sequence: CASSSELAGAKNIQYF. The CDR3 coding sequence is TGCGCCAGCAGCTCGGAACTAGCGGGAGCCAAAAACATTCAGTACTTC.